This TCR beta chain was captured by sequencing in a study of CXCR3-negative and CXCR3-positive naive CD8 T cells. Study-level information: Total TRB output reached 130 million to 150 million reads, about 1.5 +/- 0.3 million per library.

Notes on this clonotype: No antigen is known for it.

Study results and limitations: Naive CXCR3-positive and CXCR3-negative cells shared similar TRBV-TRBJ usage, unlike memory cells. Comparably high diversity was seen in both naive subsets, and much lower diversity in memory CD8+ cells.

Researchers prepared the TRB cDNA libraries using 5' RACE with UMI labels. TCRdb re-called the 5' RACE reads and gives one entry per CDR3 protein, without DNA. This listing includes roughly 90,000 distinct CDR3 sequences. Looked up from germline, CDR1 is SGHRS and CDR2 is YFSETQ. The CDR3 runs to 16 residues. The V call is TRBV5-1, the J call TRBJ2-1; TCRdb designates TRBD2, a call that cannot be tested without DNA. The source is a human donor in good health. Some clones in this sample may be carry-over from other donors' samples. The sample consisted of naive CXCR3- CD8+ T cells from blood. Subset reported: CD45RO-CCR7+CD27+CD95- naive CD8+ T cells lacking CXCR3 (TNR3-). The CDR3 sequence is CASSLRGLASSNEQFF.